This T cell receptor (beta chain) was captured in a study of blood T cell repertoires in COVID-19. Study background: Sites across the United States, Italy and Spain contributed samples from acute and convalescent COVID-19. PBMCs, B-cell-depleted T cells, or T cells provided the cDNA or gDNA that made up the material.

CDR3 length: 12 residues. V gave up 4 bases and J gave up 4 bases, with 8 bases separating them. As processed by the authors: Nucleated cell number was recorded as an estimate derived from reference gene primer amplification. Libraries were prepared by immunoSEQ multiplex PCR; TCRdb keeps only in-frame clonotypes and omits some of them. V and J calls and clone size follow that table, whereas D and trimming were derived from the DNA. This sample carries over 200,000 clones, 80% to 90% of them seen once, and the ten largest clones take around 5.4%. The chain recombines TRBV12-3 or TRBV12-4 with TRBJ2-7, with D unresolved. The clonotype originates from a man of 80 years or more with acute or convalescent COVID-19. Sequencing was carried out using peripheral blood. The CDR3 sequence: CASSSVPYEQYF. The DNA of the CDR3 is TGTGCCAGCAGTTCCGTTCCTTACGAGCAGTACTTC.